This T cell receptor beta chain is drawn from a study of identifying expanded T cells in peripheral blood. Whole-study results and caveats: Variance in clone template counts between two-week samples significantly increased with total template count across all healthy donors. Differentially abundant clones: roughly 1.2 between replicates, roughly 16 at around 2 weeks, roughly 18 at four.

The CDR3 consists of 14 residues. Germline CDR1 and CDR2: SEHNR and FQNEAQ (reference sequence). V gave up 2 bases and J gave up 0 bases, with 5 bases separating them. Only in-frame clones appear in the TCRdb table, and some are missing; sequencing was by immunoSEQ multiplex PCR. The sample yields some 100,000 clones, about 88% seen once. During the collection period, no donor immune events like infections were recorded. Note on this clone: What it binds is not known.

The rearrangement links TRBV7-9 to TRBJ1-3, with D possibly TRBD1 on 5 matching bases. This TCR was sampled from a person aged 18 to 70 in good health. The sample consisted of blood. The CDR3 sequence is CASSLQGSGNTIYF. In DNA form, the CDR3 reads TGTGCCAGCAGCTTACAGGGCTCTGGAAACACCATATATTTT.